The clone carrying this T cell receptor beta chain appeared many times. The germline V gene has CDR1 LGHDT and CDR2 YNNKEL (reference sequence). The CDR3 extends over 14 amino acids. V shed 4 bases, J shed 6 bases, and the junction held 2 bases outside the gene matches. Time point defined: newly diagnosed GD, antithyroid drugs for less than 3 months. From PBMCs, RNA was extracted and then used to make the TCR library. The sample comes from a study of regulatory T cells in long-lasting Graves disease. Overall study: New Graves' disease cases had less than 3 months of antithyroid drugs.

In building TCR beta libraries, iRepertoire HTBI primers were used together with Arm-PCR of CDR3 regions. TCRdb reprocessed the multiplex PCR reads via MiXCR and lists one record per CDR3 protein. This table holds 400,000 to 650,000 distinct CDR3 sequences, approximately 16% found once. These sequences were also reported in another study, on T cells in Graves' hyperthyroidism and ophthalmopathy. That report notes: Blood shared most expanded thyroid clonotypes above 0.001.

The specimen was peripheral blood mononuclear cells (PBMCs), collected at new diagnosis, from a patient treated with antithyroid drugs. This receptor was obtained from a woman aged 40-65 years with Graves disease. This chain uses TRBV3-1 with TRBJ2-1; 11 positions match TRBD2. The CDR3 reads CASSPTSGGNEQFF. CDR3 bases: TGTGCCAGCAGCCCCACTAGCGGGGGCAATGAGCAGTTCTTC.